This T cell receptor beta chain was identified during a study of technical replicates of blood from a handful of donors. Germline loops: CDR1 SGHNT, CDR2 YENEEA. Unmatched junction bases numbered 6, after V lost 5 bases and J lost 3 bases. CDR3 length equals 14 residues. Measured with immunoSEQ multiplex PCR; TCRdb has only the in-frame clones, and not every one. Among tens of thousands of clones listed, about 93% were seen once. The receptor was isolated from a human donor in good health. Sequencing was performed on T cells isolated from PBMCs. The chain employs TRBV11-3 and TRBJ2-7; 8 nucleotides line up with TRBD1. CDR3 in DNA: TGTGCCAGCAGCGACCGGGACAGGTACTACGAGCAGTACTTC. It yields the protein CASSDRDRYYEQYF.